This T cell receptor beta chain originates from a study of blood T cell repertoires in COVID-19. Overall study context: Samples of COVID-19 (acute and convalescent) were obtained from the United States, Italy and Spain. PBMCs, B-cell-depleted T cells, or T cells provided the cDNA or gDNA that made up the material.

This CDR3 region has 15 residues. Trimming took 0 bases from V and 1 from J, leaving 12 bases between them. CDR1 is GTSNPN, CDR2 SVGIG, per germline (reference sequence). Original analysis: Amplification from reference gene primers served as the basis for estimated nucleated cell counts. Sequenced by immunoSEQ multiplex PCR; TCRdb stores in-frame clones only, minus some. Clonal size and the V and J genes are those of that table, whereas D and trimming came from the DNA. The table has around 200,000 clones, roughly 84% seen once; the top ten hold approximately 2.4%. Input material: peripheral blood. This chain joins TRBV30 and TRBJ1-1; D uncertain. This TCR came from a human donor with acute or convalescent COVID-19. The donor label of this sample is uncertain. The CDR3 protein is CAWSVDRRANTEAFF. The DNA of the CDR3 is TGTGCCTGGAGTGTAGATAGGAGGGCGAACACTGAAGCTTTCTTT.